These 23 T cell receptor beta chains were sequenced from one sample in a study of cytomegalovirus exposure and HLA in healthy donors. TCRdb's table, derived via immunoSEQ multiplex PCR, lists solely in-frame clones and lacks some. This sample has about 150,000 clones, with approximately 90% found just once. Sequencing input: PBMCs. The source of these receptors is a man in his late teens or twenties in good health and CMV-seronegative.

This clone was counted a single time. This rearrangement joins TRBV6-4 to TRBJ1-2, with 7 bases that match TRBD1. The length of the CDR3 is 14 residues. In germline, CDR1 is MRHNA, CDR2 SNTAGT. With V trimmed by 0 bases and J by 6 bases, 4 bases remained unmatched. CDR3 coding DNA: TGTGCCAGCAGTGACTCTGGGACAGCGAATGGCTACACCTTC. It translates to CASSDSGTANGYTF.

The chain recombines TRBV6-1 with TRBJ2-7; D might be TRBD2 (6 bases). The ends were cut back, 5 bases at V and 5 bases at J, with 16 bases in the middle. Germline CDR1 is MNHNS and CDR2 is SASEGT. This CDR3 has 14 residues. The CDR3 DNA sequence: TGTGCCAGCAGTCTACCGACTAGGAGGGACGAGCAGTACGTC. Translating gives CASSLPTRRDEQYV.

This chain connects TRBV9 to TRBJ1-5, with D perhaps TRBD1 (6 bases). This CDR3 has 17 residues. The ends were cut back, 0 bases at V and 6 bases at J, with 19 bases in the middle. Germline V lookup: CDR1 SGDLS, CDR2 YYNGEE. CDR3 sequence: CASSVGPGGATGQPQHF. For the CDR3, the DNA is TGTGCCAGCAGCGTAGGGCCGGGGGGGGCAACGGGTCAGCCCCAGCATTTT.

The chain is built from TRBV27 and TRBJ1-3; TRBD1 aligns across 7 bases. The germline CDR1 and CDR2 sequences are MNHEY and SMNVEV (reference sequence). Trimming at V came to 6 bases and at J to 3 bases, leaving 8 bases not matched to a gene. The CDR3 loop spans 15 amino acids. For the CDR3, the DNA is TGTGCCAGCAGGACCGACAGGGAGAGTGGAAACACCATATATTTT. This gives the protein CASRTDRESGNTIYF.

The V call is TRBV19, the J call TRBJ2-5; no firm D call. This CDR3 comprises 13 residues. Germline V gene sequence: CDR1 LNHDA, CDR2 SQIVND (reference sequence). V lost 9 bases to trimming and J lost 0 bases, with 11 bases between them. Here the CDR3 reads CASRNGYQETQYF. DNA of the CDR3: TGTGCCAGCCGGAACGGGTACCAAGAGACCCAGTACTTC.

The genes are TRBV14 and TRBJ2-7, with D perhaps TRBD1 (6 bases). Deletions cut 1 base from V and 0 bases from J, with 16 bases between. The CDR3 spans 17 residues. In germline, CDR1 is SGHDN, CDR2 FVKESK. CDR3 sequence reads: CASSQGLRDKPSYEQYV. The CDR3 DNA reads as TGTGCCAGCAGCCAAGGGCTAAGGGACAAGCCCTCCTACGAGCAGTACGTC.

CDR3 bases: TGTGCCAGCAGCTTAGATCTAGCGGGAGGACCACAGTACGTC. Its translation: CASSLDLAGGPQYV. J is TRBJ2-7 and V is TRBV7-2, with 11 nucleotides matching TRBD2. V was clipped by 1 base and J by 10 bases; unmatched bases: 6. This CDR3 has 14 residues. Germline loops: CDR1 SGHTA, CDR2 FQGNSA.

This sequence joins TRBV6-5 and TRBJ1-2, with D maybe TRBD1 (5 bases). Trimming removed 6 bases from V and 2 bases from J, with 10 bases in between. The germline gives CDR1 MNHEY, CDR2 SVGAGI. This CDR3 is built from 13 residues. The CDR3 DNA reads TGTGCCAGCAGACCCGACAGAAACTATGGCTACACCTTC. Translated: CASRPDRNYGYTF.

The J gene is TRBJ2-7, the V gene TRBV21-1; TRBD1 is the table's D call and was not checked against the DNA. TRBV21-1 has pseudogene status. CDR3 length equals 14 residues. CDR3 sequence (DNA): TGTGCCAGCAGCAAAGCCGGACAGTTCTACGAGCAGTACGTC. Protein: CASSKAGQFYEQYV.

V usage is TRBV4-1 and J usage is TRBJ2-3, with D maybe TRBD2 (6 bases). Germline V CDR1 and CDR2: MGHRA, YSYEKL. V was cut by 2 bases and J by 2 bases, with 11 bases left in between. CDR3 size: 15 residues. DNA of the CDR3: TGCGCCAGCAGCCAACCGGGACTCACCACAGATACGCAGTATTTT. It specifies CASSQPGLTTDTQYF.

CDR3: CASSSLGQSYGYTF. CDR3 nucleotides: TGTGCCAGCAGCAGCCTAGGACAAAGTTATGGCTACACCTTC. This chain uses TRBV11-2 with TRBJ1-2, with a tentative D call TRBD1 (5 bases). CDR3 length equals 14 residues. Between the trimmed V and J ends, which lost 5 bases and 5 bases, there was a span of 15 bases. Germline V gives CDR1 SGHAT, CDR2 FQNNGV.

V usage is TRBV27 and J usage is TRBJ1-6; 7 nucleotides agree with TRBD1. Germline V CDR1 and CDR2: MNHEY, SMNVEV (reference sequence). The CDR3 is 17 amino acids. J was trimmed by 1 base and V by 6 bases; bases with no gene match: 9. This CDR3 is CASSLQGLISYNSPLHF. Written as DNA, the CDR3 is TGTGCCAGCAGCCTACAGGGGTTGATTTCCTATAATTCACCCCTCCACTTT.

This clone has just a few counts. This sequence joins TRBV18 and TRBJ1-5, with D unclear. The germline V gene encodes CDR1 KGHSH and CDR2 LQKENI. The length of the CDR3 is 13 residues. V lost 2 bases to trimming and J lost 6 bases, with 8 bases between them. CDR3 sequence (DNA): TGTGCCAGCTCACCAACGGAGGTTCAGCCCCAGCATTTT. Translation gives CASSPTEVQPQHF.

The V gene is TRBV30, the J gene TRBJ1-2; TRBD1 matches at 12 bases. In germline, CDR1 is GTSNPN, CDR2 SVGIG (reference sequence). There are 14 residues in the CDR3. V gave up 3 bases and J gave up 5 bases; unmatched junction bases: 4. CDR3 bases: TGTGCCTGGAGCCGGGACAGGGGGCAATATGGCTACACCTTC. This codes for CAWSRDRGQYGYTF.

The V and J genes are TRBV19 and TRBJ2-2, with D possibly matching TRBD2 (6 bases). Germline assignment: CDR1 LNHDA and CDR2 SQIVND (reference sequence). V gave up 8 bases and J gave up 1 base, with 11 bases separating them. The CDR3 extends over 14 amino acids. Written as DNA, the CDR3 is TGTGCCAGTCGTAGGAGGGGGAACACCGGGGAGCTGTTTTTT. Protein sequence: CASRRRGNTGELFF.

The chain has TRBV19 and TRBJ2-7, with D possibly matching TRBD2 (5 bases). CDR1 and CDR2 from the germline V gene are LNHDA and SQIVND (reference sequence). The germline V and J ends were trimmed by 10 bases and 2 bases, with 18 bases remaining between them. The CDR3 has 14 amino acids. CDR3 in DNA: TGTGCCACCTCATCCGGGGTAGGAGCCTACGAGCAGTACGTC. Translation gives CATSSGVGAYEQYV.

The DNA of the CDR3 is TGTGCCAGCAGCTTAGGGACTAGTGGGAGTTCAGATACGCAGTATTTT. Its translation: CASSLGTSGSSDTQYF. J is TRBJ2-3 and V is TRBV13; weak D call: TRBD2 (6 bases). Germline V gene lookup returns CDR1 PRHDT and CDR2 FYEKMQ (reference sequence). The CDR3 has 16 residues. Deletions cut 0 bases from V and 4 bases from J, with 14 bases between.

V is TRBV28 and J is TRBJ2-3; TRBD2 matches at 15 bases. Trimming at V came to 5 bases and at J to 6 bases, leaving 3 bases not matched to a gene. Germline CDR1 reads MDHEN; CDR2 reads SYDVKM. This CDR3 region has 15 residues. The CDR3 DNA follows: TGTGCCAGCAGTCGGACTAGCGGGAGGGAGGATACGCAGTATTTT. This sequence encodes CASSRTSGREDTQYF.

J is TRBJ1-5 and V is TRBV7-2; D ambiguous. Trimming took off 5 bases at V and 6 bases at J, with 8 bases between the two ends. Germline CDR1 and CDR2: SGHTA and FQGNSA. The CDR3 is made up of 12 amino acids. This CDR3 reads CASSGRGQPQHF. Written as DNA, the CDR3 is TGTGCCAGCAGCGGGCGGGGTCAGCCCCAGCATTTT.

This clone has a handful of counts. The V call is TRBV6-1, the J call TRBJ2-7; 8 nucleotides align to TRBD2. Germline lookup yields CDR1 MNHNS and CDR2 SASEGT. The CDR3 is made up of 16 amino acids. Germline trimming cut 0 bases from V and 2 bases from J; bases unmatched to any gene: 6. CDR3 in amino acids: CASSEALTGGAYEQYF. The CDR3 DNA is TGTGCCAGCAGTGAAGCGCTCACCGGGGGGGCCTACGAGCAGTACTTC.

The chain uses TRBV7-9 and TRBJ1-4; TRBD1 might be the D (5 bases). Germline CDR1 is SEHNR and CDR2 is FQNEAQ (reference sequence). V shed 5 bases and J shed 5 bases, with 21 bases lying between them. CDR3 length: 17 amino acids. CDR3 nucleotide sequence: TGTGCCAGCAGCCTAACAGGATCTTCCGTTGGGAATGAAAAACTGTTTTTT. Amino acids: CASSLTGSSVGNEKLFF.

The rearrangement uses TRBV5-4 and TRBJ1-2, with no clear D. The CDR3 length is 14 residues. Germline V gene data show CDR1 as SGHNT and CDR2 as YYREEE (reference sequence). V was pared by 3 bases and J by 3 bases, with 12 bases between. CDR3 in DNA: TGTGCCAGCAGCTGGGAGAGTAGCGACTATGGCTACACCTTC. It codes for CASSWESSDYGYTF.

The chain employs TRBV5-1 and TRBJ2-2; 7 nucleotides align to TRBD1. Germline assignment: CDR1 SGHRS and CDR2 YFSETQ. Trimming at V came to 2 bases and at J to 0 bases, leaving 13 bases not matched to a gene. The CDR3 spans 19 residues. In nucleotides, the CDR3 is TGCGCCAGCAGCTTCAATAAGGGACAGACAGTTTCGAACACCGGGGAGCTGTTTTTT. Amino acid sequence: CASSFNKGQTVSNTGELFF.